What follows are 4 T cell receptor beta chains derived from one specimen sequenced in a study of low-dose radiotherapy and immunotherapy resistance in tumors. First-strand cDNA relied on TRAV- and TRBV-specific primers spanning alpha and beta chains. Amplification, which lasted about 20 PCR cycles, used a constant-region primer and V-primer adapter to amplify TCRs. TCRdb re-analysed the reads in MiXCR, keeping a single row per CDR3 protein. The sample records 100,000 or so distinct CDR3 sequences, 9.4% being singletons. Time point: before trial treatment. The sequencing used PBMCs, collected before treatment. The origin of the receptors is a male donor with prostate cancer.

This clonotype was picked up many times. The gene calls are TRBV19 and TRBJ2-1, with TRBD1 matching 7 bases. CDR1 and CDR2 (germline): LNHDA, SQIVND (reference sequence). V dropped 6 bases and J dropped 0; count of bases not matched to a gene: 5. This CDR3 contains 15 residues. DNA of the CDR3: TGTGCCAGTAGACAGGGGTCCAGCTCCTACAATGAGCAGTTCTTC. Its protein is CASRQGSSSYNEQFF.

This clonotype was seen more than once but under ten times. The CDR3 region is CSGRAGSDTEAFF. CDR3 in DNA: TGCAGTGGCCGGGCAGGGTCGGACACTGAAGCTTTCTTT. This chain links TRBV20-1 with TRBJ1-1; TRBD1 is a possible D gene (5 bases). Germline V gene lookup returns CDR1 DFQATT and CDR2 SNEGSKA (reference sequence). Trimming took off 7 bases at V and 3 bases at J, with 15 bases between the two ends. CDR3 length: 13 amino acids.

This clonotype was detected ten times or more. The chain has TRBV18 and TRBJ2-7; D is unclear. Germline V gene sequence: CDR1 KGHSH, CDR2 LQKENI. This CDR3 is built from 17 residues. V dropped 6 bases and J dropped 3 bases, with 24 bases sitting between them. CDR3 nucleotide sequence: TGTGCCAGCTCCCGCCGCGGTGAGGCTCCCTTTAACTACGAGCAGTACTTC. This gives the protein CASSRRGEAPFNYEQYF.

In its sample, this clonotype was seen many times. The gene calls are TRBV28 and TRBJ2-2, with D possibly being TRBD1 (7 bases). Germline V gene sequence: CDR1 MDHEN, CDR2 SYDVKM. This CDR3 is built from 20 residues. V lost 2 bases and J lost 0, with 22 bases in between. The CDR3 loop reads CASSLAGQKTYPANTGELFF. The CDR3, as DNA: TGTGCCAGCAGTTTAGCGGGACAGAAAACCTACCCAGCGAACACCGGGGAGCTGTTTTTT.